This T cell receptor beta chain was found in a study of blood T cells in healthy people across ages. In regard to this clonotype: Its specificity is unknown.

Findings of the study overall: More naive CD4+ cells and higher diversity marked long-lived donors relative to aged donors. The study could not conclusively compare naive and antigen-experienced cells, given its unsorted PBMCs. In these data, TCR beta diversity tracked strongly with naive T cell percentage. Age brought a roughly linear fall in TCR beta diversity measured per million T cells.

Primers used in a second PCR of roughly 6 to 12 cycles were a sample-barcoded 5' primer and a J-beta primer mix. TCRdb reprocessed the 5' RACE reads with MiXCR, giving one entry per CDR3 protein. The data contain 850,000 to 1,100,000 distinct CDR3 sequences, 35% to 45% of them singletons. The CDR3 is made up of 15 amino acids. V was cut by 3 bases and J by 12 bases, with 24 bases left in between. Germline CDR1 is DFQATT and CDR2 is SNEGSKA (reference sequence). The chain links TRBV20-1 to TRBJ2-4, with D possibly called TRBD1 or TRBD2 (6 bases each). What was sequenced was blood. This receptor was obtained from a man in his late teens or twenties in good health. This CDR3 is CSARAGQRLGIDQYF. The CDR3 DNA reads TGCAGTGCTAGGGCAGGACAGAGACTAGGAATTGATCAGTACTTC.